The rows below give T cell receptor beta chains drawn from one sample of a study of T cells after yellow fever vaccination. One entry per CDR3 protein, called by TCRdb with MiXCR from the 5' RACE reads. This sample has approximately 300,000 distinct CDR3 sequences; about 8.7% occur once, and the top ten carry around 17%. The starting material was PBMCs, obtained on the day of the first yellow fever vaccination. The receptors originated from a man aged 18 to 30 who received the YFV17D yellow fever vaccine. CDR3s include the opening cysteine and the closing phenylalanine or tryptophan. D genes are given only for firm matches. Expanded clones get a size class; other rows say once, few or many, or leave the size out.

CDR3 length	V gene	J gene	D gene	clone size	CDR3 protein	CDR3 DNA
17	TRBV5-1	TRBJ1-1	-	few	CASSLAPLTGMNTEAFF	TGCGCCAGCAGCTTGGCACCCTTGACAGGAATGAACACTGAAGCTTTCTTT
15	TRBV10-1	TRBJ2-2	-	few	CASSEGATKGGELFF	TGCGCCAGCAGTGAAGGTGCCACGAAGGGCGGGGAGCTGTTTTTT
16	TRBV28	TRBJ2-5	-	many	CASSWIGVGRQETQYF	TGTGCCAGCAGTTGGATCGGGGTTGGAAGGCAAGAGACCCAGTACTTC
14	TRBV18	TRBJ2-1	-	-	CASSPGQGWGEQFF	TGTGCCAGCTCACCAGGGCAGGGGTGGGGTGAGCAGTTCTTC
12	TRBV15	TRBJ2-1	-	few	CATSRAWNEQFF	TGTGCCACCAGCAGAGCGTGGAATGAGCAGTTCTTC
12	TRBV6-6	TRBJ2-4	-	many	CASSPSPNIQYF	TGTGCCAGCAGTCCGAGTCCGAACATTCAGTACTTC
15	TRBV7-9	TRBJ2-7	-	many	CASSFLDRGPLEQYF	TGTGCCAGCAGCTTTTTGGATAGGGGCCCCCTCGAGCAGTACTTC
14	TRBV27	TRBJ1-2	TRBD1	-	CASSPGQGIYGYTF	TGTGCCAGCAGTCCCGGACAGGGAATCTATGGCTACACCTTC
14	TRBV10-3	TRBJ2-2	-	-	CAISTAENTGELFF	TGTGCCATCAGTACAGCGGAGAACACCGGGGAGCTGTTTTTT
15	TRBV19	TRBJ1-1	-	many	CASCSPTASNTEAFF	TGTGCCAGTTGTAGTCCGACAGCATCGAACACTGAAGCTTTCTTT
17	TRBV4-2	TRBJ2-7	-	many	CASSPSRGEAATYEQYF	TGTGCCAGCAGCCCCAGTCGGGGAGAAGCGGCCACCTACGAGCAGTACTTC
18	TRBV5-1	TRBJ2-1	TRBD2	few	CASSLVPSGGMSYNEQFF	TGCGCCAGCAGCTTGGTACCTAGCGGGGGCATGTCCTACAATGAGCAGTTCTTC
13	TRBV6-6	TRBJ1-1	-	-	CASTTSEETEAFF	TGTGCCAGCACCACATCCGAGGAGACTGAAGCTTTCTTT
17	TRBV6-5	TRBJ2-5	-	many	CASSYDGLRGGLETQYF	TGTGCCAGCAGTTACGACGGTTTGAGGGGGGGATTGGAGACCCAGTACTTC
16	TRBV5-1	TRBJ2-1	TRBD2	few	CASSWGSGGSYNEQFF	TGCGCCAGCAGCTGGGGTAGCGGGGGGTCCTACAATGAGCAGTTCTTC
17	TRBV18	TRBJ2-3	-	few	CASSPVRDPSGADTQYF	TGTGCCAGCTCACCAGTCCGGGACCCTTCCGGGGCAGATACGCAGTATTTT
14	TRBV7-2	TRBJ2-7	-	-	CASSSPSISYEQYF	TGTGCCAGCAGCTCGCCCTCGATTAGCTACGAGCAGTACTTC
14	TRBV4-1	TRBJ2-5	TRBD1	many	CASSRWDREETQYF	TGCGCCAGCAGCCGCTGGGACAGGGAAGAGACCCAGTACTTC
17	TRBV20-1	TRBJ2-3	TRBD2	many	CSARDWGGSGGTDTQYF	TGCAGTGCTAGAGATTGGGGCGGAAGCGGGGGAACAGATACGCAGTATTTT
16	TRBV7-6	TRBJ2-2	TRBD2	-	CASSLFGEGNTGELFF	TGTGCCAGCAGCTTGTTTGGGGAGGGGAACACCGGGGAGCTGTTTTTT
17	TRBV4-1	TRBJ2-5	-	-	CASSQVSSSSPRETQYF	TGCGCCAGCAGCCAAGTTTCCAGTTCTAGTCCGAGAGAGACCCAGTACTTC
13	TRBV11-2	TRBJ1-1	-	many	CASSPTVDTEAFF	TGTGCCAGCAGTCCGACAGTTGACACTGAAGCTTTCTTT
16	TRBV15	TRBJ2-1	TRBD1	few	CATSSEDRSSYNEQFF	TGTGCCACCAGCAGCGAGGACAGGAGCTCCTACAATGAGCAGTTCTTC
15	TRBV25-1	TRBJ2-1	-	few	CASSDSTGGFREQFF	TGTGCCAGCAGCGACTCGACTGGGGGGTTCCGTGAGCAGTTCTTC
13	TRBV12-3/TRBV12-4	TRBJ1-1	-	-	CASSLVVGGEAFF	TGTGCCAGCAGTTTAGTGGTGGGGGGGGAAGCTTTCTTT
12	TRBV6-2/TRBV6-3	TRBJ1-1	-	-	CASSYSKLEAFF	TGTGCCAGCAGTTACTCGAAGCTTGAAGCTTTCTTT